Each of the 9 T cell receptor beta chains below was sequenced from the same sample in a study of OX40 agonist ivuxolimab in advanced cancers. Method: immunoSEQ multiplex PCR; TCRdb's copy keeps in-frame clones and lacks some. The sample has around 31,000 clones; more than 70% are singletons. Here the sequenced sample was CD4+ or CD8+ T cells sorted from blood, taken in a trial of the OX40 agonist ivuxolimab. These receptors were collected from an adult with an advanced solid tumor such as melanoma, head and neck, liver or kidney cancer.

V gene TRBV5-5 combines with J gene TRBJ1-5; maybe TRBD1 (6 bases). The CDR3 contains 16 residues. V was shortened by 3 bases and J by 2 bases, with 15 bases between the two germline ends. Germline V lookup: CDR1 SGHKS, CDR2 YYEKEE (reference sequence). The CDR3 DNA is TGTGCCAGCAGCTCGACAGGAAAAGGGGGCAATCAGCCCCAGCATTTT. Translated, it gives CASSSTGKGGNQPQHF. Variable domain in full (rest from reference TRBV5-5 and TRBJ1-5): DAGVTQSPTHLIKTRGQQVTLRCSPISGHKSVSWYQQVLGQGPQFIFQYYEKEERGRGNFPDRFSARQFPNYSSELNVNALLLGDSALYLCASSSTGKGGNQPQHFGDGTRLSIL.

This rearrangement joins TRBV27 to TRBJ2-7; D is possibly TRBD1 (8 bases). Trimming left V 6 bases short and J 6 bases short, with 12 bases between. Germline-derived CDR1 and CDR2 are MNHEY and SMNVEV (reference sequence). This CDR3 contains 12 residues. The CDR3 DNA follows: TGTGCCAGCAGCACAGGGGGGGTCGAGCAGTACTTC. This gives the protein CASSTGGVEQYF.

CDR3 protein: CASSLGPHYEQYF. Written as DNA, the CDR3 is TGTGCCAGCAGCTTGGGACCGCACTACGAGCAGTACTTC. The gene calls are TRBV5-4 and TRBJ2-7; unclear D gene. CDR1 is SGHNT, CDR2 YYREEE, per germline (reference sequence). The CDR3 has 13 amino acids. Trimming stripped 0 bases from V and 3 bases from J, with 7 bases between.

The J gene is TRBJ1-2, the V gene TRBV19; 8 bases align to TRBD1. CDR3 size: 15 residues. V gave up 4 bases and J gave up 0 bases; unmatched junction bases: 4. Germline V gives CDR1 LNHDA, CDR2 SQIVND (reference sequence). This CDR3 reads CASSTGQGTNYGYTF. The CDR3 nucleotides are TGTGCCAGTAGTACCGGACAGGGAACTAACTATGGCTACACCTTC.

The chain has TRBV6-1 and TRBJ2-5, with D perhaps assigned TRBD1 or TRBD2 (7 bases each). V was trimmed by 2 bases and J by 6 bases, leaving 16 bases between them. The CDR3 runs 15 residues. CDR1 and CDR2 from the germline V gene are MNHNS and SASEGT. The CDR3 DNA is TGTGCCAGCAGTGAAATGGGAGGGGGCGCACAGACCCAGTACTTC. It yields the protein CASSEMGGGAQTQYF.

This chain links TRBV5-1 with TRBJ2-4; D unclear. V was clipped by 4 bases and J by 8 bases, with 13 bases between them. The CDR3 loop spans 13 amino acids. CDR1 SGHRS and CDR2 YFSETQ come from the germline V gene. In nucleotides, the CDR3 is TGCGCCAGCAGCGGTACCAGAGGAGACATTCAGTACTTC. Its translation is CASSGTRGDIQYF.

This chain links TRBV19 with TRBJ2-3; TRBD2 agrees at 11 bases. The CDR3 is 15 amino acids. Trimming took 10 bases from V and 1 from J; bases not matched to a gene: 7. The germline gives CDR1 LNHDA, CDR2 SQIVND (reference sequence). This chain's CDR3 is CATKTSGIRTDTQYF. The CDR3 DNA reads TGTGCCACCAAGACTAGCGGGATCCGCACAGATACGCAGTATTTT. Full variable domain (rest looked up from reference TRBV19 and TRBJ2-3): DGGITQSPKYLFRKEGQNVTLSCEQNLNHDAMYWYRQDPGQGLRLIYYSQIVNDFQKGDIAEGYSVSREKKESFPLTVTSAQKNPTAFYLCATKTSGIRTDTQYFGPGTRLTVL.

This clone was recorded only once. The chain joins TRBV5-6 to TRBJ2-7, with 12 positions matching TRBD2. The J segment lost 6 bases and the V segment lost 4 bases, leaving 8 bases of the junction unmatched. The CDR3 spans 15 residues. Germline values: CDR1 SGHDT, CDR2 YYEEEE. Written as DNA, the CDR3 is TGTGCCAGCAGCCTAGCGGGGGGGACCCCTACCGAGCAGTACTTC. Translated: CASSLAGGTPTEQYF.

The V gene is TRBV7-8, the J gene TRBJ2-7; 7 bases line up with TRBD1. There are 14 residues in the CDR3. The V and J ends lost 5 bases and 4 bases, in that order; junction bases with no gene match: 8. CDR1 and CDR2 from the germline V gene are SGHVS and FQNEAQ. CDR3 DNA: TGTGCCAGCAGCCTGACCGGGACAGCTTACGAGCAGTACTTC. This sequence encodes CASSLTGTAYEQYF.